This TCR beta chain comes out of a study of graft-versus-host responses after intestinal transplantation. Study-wide points: Ileal or blood samples showed some GvH clones first, and such clones were also found in recipient marrow.

On this clone: Its cognate antigen is unknown.

Germline assignment: CDR1 SGHRS and CDR2 YFSETQ. This CDR3 is 19 amino acids long. With V trimmed by 4 bases and J by 0 bases, 10 bases remained unmatched. Clones were sequenced by immunoSEQ multiplex PCR, and TCRdb holds only the in-frame ones, with some missing. The repertoire has more than 65,000 clones, approximately 91% of them found once; the top ten carry roughly 0.37%. This receptor was taken from a human donor who received an intestinal transplant. Here the sequenced sample was unstimulated CD4+ T cells sorted from spleen or lymph node cells, taken before intestinal transplant. The rearrangement joins TRBV5-1 to TRBJ2-6; TRBD1 agrees at 10 bases. DNA for the CDR3: TGCGCCAGCAGCCCACCGAGGGGGGACAGGGGCTCTGGGGCCAACGTCCTGACTTTC. Its protein is CASSPPRGDRGSGANVLTF.